The 11 T cell receptor beta chains reported below all come from one sample, sequenced in a study of ipilimumab plus nivolumab after autologous stem cell transplantation. TCRdb's table, derived via immunoSEQ multiplex PCR, lists solely in-frame clones and lacks some. There are about 83,000 clones in the sample; over 80% occur only once, and more than 2% lies in the top ten. The material sequenced was PBMCs, taken in a trial of ipilimumab plus nivolumab as post-transplant consolidation. The receptors come from a male donor with diffuse large B-cell lymphoma.

The chain employs TRBV19 and TRBJ1-1, with D perhaps matching TRBD1 (5 bases). This CDR3 is built from 12 residues. Trimming pared 7 bases from V and 10 bases from J, leaving 16 bases between. CDR1 and CDR2 (germline): LNHDA, SQIVND (reference sequence). Written as DNA, the CDR3 is TGTGCCAGTACTCCACCAGGGCTGGGAGCTTTCTTT. Its translation: CASTPPGLGAFF.

The gene calls are TRBV7-9 and TRBJ2-7; TRBD2 is a possible D gene (6 bases). Germline lookup yields CDR1 SEHNR and CDR2 FQNEAQ (reference sequence). CDR3 length: 14 amino acids. V was cut by 3 bases and J by 1 base, with 10 bases left in between. The CDR3 sequence is CASSFDGGSYEQYF. The DNA for the CDR3 is TGTGCCAGCAGCTTTGATGGGGGGTCCTACGAGCAGTACTTC.

This rearrangement joins TRBV7-9 to TRBJ2-1; 10 positions agree with TRBD2. From germline, CDR1 is SEHNR and CDR2 FQNEAQ (reference sequence). V dropped 5 bases and J dropped 9; count of bases not matched to a gene: 10. This CDR3 has 15 amino acids. The CDR3 sequence: CASSQLAGDLSEQFF. The CDR3 DNA is TGTGCCAGCAGCCAGCTAGCGGGGGATCTCAGTGAGCAGTTCTTC.

This clone turned up a few times. This chain uses TRBV5-1 with TRBJ1-4, with D hard to call. The length of the CDR3 is 14 residues. Trimming left V 4 bases short and J 2 bases short, with 9 bases between. Germline lookup yields CDR1 SGHRS and CDR2 YFSETQ. The CDR3 coding sequence is TGCGCCAGCAGCCTTGGAGGGACTAATGAAAAACTGTTTTTT. This codes for CASSLGGTNEKLFF. Complete variable domain (other parts from reference TRBV5-1 and TRBJ1-4): KAGVTQTPRYLIKTRGQQVTLSCSPISGHRSVSWYQQTPGQGLQFLFEYFSETQRNKGNFPGRFSGRQFSNSRSEMNVSTLELGDSALYLCASSLGGTNEKLFFGSGTQLSVL.

V usage is TRBV5-4 and J usage is TRBJ1-3, with TRBD1 as a possible D gene (5 bases). Germline-derived CDR1 and CDR2 are SGHNT and YYREEE (reference sequence). The V gene lost 4 bases and the J gene lost 9 bases, with 14 bases spanning the gap. This CDR3 contains 13 residues. The DNA for the CDR3 is TGTGCCAGCAGCCCCGACTCGAGGGGCACCATATATTTT. The encoded protein is CASSPDSRGTIYF.

This clone has just a few counts. This CDR3 is CASSKGRLYEGNQPQHF. CDR3 DNA sequence: TGTGCCAGTAGTAAAGGACGGTTGTATGAAGGCAATCAGCCCCAGCATTTT. This sequence joins TRBV19 and TRBJ1-5; D not certain. Germline V gives CDR1 LNHDA, CDR2 SQIVND (reference sequence). CDR3 size: 17 residues. Deletions cut 4 bases from V and 2 bases from J, with 18 bases between.

The chain carries TRBV10-3 and TRBJ1-1; tentative D call: TRBD1 (6 bases). The CDR3 extends over 13 amino acids. Trimming took off 10 bases at V and 4 bases at J, with 16 bases between the two ends. Germline CDR1 is ENHRY and CDR2 is SYGVKD. CDR3 sequence (DNA): TGTGCCAACCGCGGGGAGGGGGGCACTGAAGCTTTCTTT. As protein: CANRGEGGTEAFF.

This clone occurred once. V gene TRBV6-4 combines with J gene TRBJ2-3, with D possibly called TRBD1 or TRBD2 (5 bases each). The CDR3 covers 14 residues. Trimming took 6 bases from V and 0 from J, leaving 10 bases between them. The germline CDR1 and CDR2 sequences are MRHNA and SNTAGT. As DNA, the CDR3 is TGTGCCAGCAGCCAGGGACCCAGCACAGATACGCAGTATTTT. This encodes CASSQGPSTDTQYF.

CDR3 DNA: TGTGCCAGCAGCTTGGCAATCCTCCCAAAAGAGACCCAGTACTTC. Protein sequence: CASSLAILPKETQYF. This chain links TRBV5-8 with TRBJ2-5; no firm D call. The CDR3 runs 15 residues. Trimming pared 0 bases from V and 3 bases from J, leaving 12 bases between. Germline CDR1 is SGHTS and CDR2 is YDEGEE.

J is TRBJ1-6 and V is TRBV7-8; no clear D gene. The length of the CDR3 is 14 residues. Germline V gene lookup returns CDR1 SGHVS and CDR2 FQNEAQ. The V gene lost 0 bases and the J gene lost 15 bases, with 15 bases spanning the gap. CDR3 in DNA: TGTGCCAGCAGCTTAGCGGGCTACGGATCCATCCTCCACTTT. Protein sequence: CASSLAGYGSILHF.

This chain uses TRBV12-5 with TRBJ2-6; no reliable D call. Germline CDR1 LGHNT, CDR2 FRNRAP. Trimming pared 5 bases from V and 4 bases from J, leaving 12 bases between. CDR3 length: 15 amino acids. CDR3 residues: CASGPRRDGANVLTF. In nucleotides, the CDR3 is TGTGCTAGTGGTCCCCGTCGAGACGGGGCCAACGTCCTGACTTTC.